This TCR beta chain was obtained from a study of OX40 agonist ivuxolimab in advanced cancers. Study-wide results and caveats: Among the least clonally expanded were partial responders at 0.1-3.0 mg/kg.

The data were produced by immunoSEQ multiplex PCR, yet TCRdb's version contains in-frame clones alone and is incomplete. The sample contains approximately 68,000 clones, roughly nine tenths of which appear only once. CDR1 and CDR2 from the germline V gene are MNHEY and SVGAGI. Trimming took 4 bases from V and 6 from J; bases not matched to a gene: 7. The CDR3 is made up of 14 amino acids. Comment on this clone: No antigen is known for it.

Source: CD4+ or CD8+ T cells sorted from blood, taken in a trial of the OX40 agonist ivuxolimab. The TCR sequence derives from an adult with an advanced solid tumor such as melanoma, head and neck, liver or kidney cancer. The chain joins TRBV6-5 to TRBJ2-7; 9 bases are a match to TRBD1. The CDR3 DNA follows: TGTGCCAGCAGTTTATCCGGGACAGGGACCGAGCAGTACTTC. This sequence encodes CASSLSGTGTEQYF.